This TCR beta chain was recovered during a study of cytomegalovirus exposure and HLA in healthy donors. General study findings and limits: Links to common viral pathogens appeared, in a later analysis, for several of the most significant clusters. About 87% or about 30% of the time was how often most TCR beta V segments were productive, according to an earlier analysis.

Vbeta (60) and Jbeta (13) primers were used in the PCR. Here immunoSEQ multiplex PCR was the method, and the copy in TCRdb shows in-frame clones only, minus some. This table holds 160,000 or so clones, about four fifths found once. With regard to this clone: Its specificity is unknown.

The germline V gene encodes CDR1 SQVTM and CDR2 ANQGSEA. V was pared by 2 bases and J by 7 bases, with 5 bases between. The CDR3 sequence is 11 residues long. Specimen: PBMCs. The sequence was collected from a man aged 50 or older in good health and CMV-seropositive. The V gene is TRBV29-1, the J gene TRBJ2-2; D unresolved. The CDR3 protein is CSVEFLGELFF. CDR3 coding DNA: TGCAGCGTTGAATTTCTCGGGGAGCTGTTTTTT.